Detailed here is one T cell receptor beta chain. 13 Jbeta primers and 60 Vbeta primers were used for the PCR. Repertoires were generated with immunoSEQ multiplex PCR, while TCRdb's copy carries only in-frame clones and drops some. The sample includes about 140,000 clones, around 81% of them seen just once. The entry originates in a study of cytomegalovirus exposure and HLA in healthy donors. Overall study: A prior study identified 100 million to 130 million unique TCR beta sequences from about 179 million T cells. Within the Caucasian-associated ancestry cluster were 81% of the roughly 400 genotyped donors.

This TCR was sampled from a middle-aged man in good health and CMV-seropositive. Sequences were obtained from PBMCs.

The CDR3 sequence is CASSPLEGRVTNEKLFF. CDR3 nucleotide sequence: TGCGCCAGCAGCCCCCTAGAAGGGAGGGTAACTAATGAAAAACTGTTTTTT. The gene calls are TRBV5-1 and TRBJ1-4; D is unresolved. Trimming stripped 4 bases from V and 1 base from J, with 17 bases between. Looked up from germline, CDR1 is SGHRS and CDR2 is YFSETQ. CDR3 length equals 17 residues.